This TCR beta chain came from a study of T cells in Graves' hyperthyroidism and ophthalmopathy. Study context: Peripheral blood samples were taken at initial diagnosis, prior to any treatment.

Study outcomes and limitations: Classification by a 13 V-J model distinguished ophthalmopathy from stable hyperthyroidism. Also found in blood were most expanded thyroid clonotypes above 0.001.

This CDR3 spans 15 amino acids. The V gene's germline CDR1 is MDHEN and CDR2 SYDVKM. The V and J ends lost 5 bases and 4 bases, in that order; junction bases with no gene match: 7. As for this clonotype: Its specificity is unknown.

Those with hyperthyroidism were 18 to 65 years old, newly diagnosed, and ill for under 2 months. TCR beta CDR3 regions were amplified from RNA transcripts. RT-PCR in the first round (using the HTBI primer set) targeted the TCR CDR3. TCRdb independently ran MiXCR on the multiplex PCR reads; one entry per CDR3 protein. The sample includes about 420,000 distinct CDR3 sequences, less than 20% of them seen just once. The sequence came from a woman aged 18-35 years with Graves' hyperthyroidism. The source material was blood. The V call is TRBV28, the J call TRBJ2-1; TRBD1 matches at 8 bases. CDR3 DNA: TGTGCCAGCAGTCCGCGGACAGGGACATACAATGAGCAGTTCTTC. Translation: CASSPRTGTYNEQFF.